The T cell receptor (beta chain) described here comes from a study of T-cell memory formation after mild COVID-19. Overall study context: Each donor largely had its own TCR clusters. Regarding the study as a whole: Confirmation was lacking for SARS-CoV-2 specificity of second-wave clones that peaked on day 37.

Deletions cut 2 bases from V and 2 bases from J, with 11 bases between. CDR3 size: 15 residues. Germline V CDR1 and CDR2: SEHNR, FQNEAQ (reference sequence). A 5'RACE reaction primed in the constant segment made cDNA libraries of TCR alpha and TCR beta, and these carried sample barcodes and UMIs. MiXCR, applied by TCRdb to the 5' RACE reads, yields one record per CDR3 protein. The sample has about 290,000 distinct CDR3 sequences, roughly 15% seen once. Note on this clonotype: Its antigen is not known.

The receptor comes from a man younger than 35 who had mild COVID-19 (a few samples of this study predate the infection). Cell type and time point are not known. This chain connects TRBV7-9 to TRBJ2-3; no firm D call. Sequencing used PBMCs or a T cell subset sorted from them (not recorded which). DNA of the CDR3: TGTGCCAGCAGCTTAACGGCAGGCAACACAGATACGCAGTATTTT. Translating gives CASSLTAGNTDTQYF.